This entry is about one T cell receptor beta chain. This clone's antigen is unknown. In this CDR3 the conserved last residue, phenylalanine or tryptophan, is missing, so a read error is likely. It is unclear where the CDR3 begins or ends on the DNA, so no DNA is shown, and the CDR3 is as TCRdb lists it. These data belong to a study of T cell responses to AZD1222 COVID-19 vaccine (dated by TCRdb to the early 2020s). Regarding the research as a whole: AZD1222 recipients with second doses at about 4 weeks or about 12 weeks were pooled, because spike-specific TCR depth and breadth did not differ between schedules. TCR sequencing was performed for 230 to 250 trial participants, of whom roughly 200 were given two doses of AZD1222 and some 25 were given two doses of MenACWY control vaccine. Trial participants were enrolled by age into subgroups of 18-55, 56-69 and 70-plus years, and about 150, 27 and 61 TCR-sequenced participants, respectively, were included in these subgroups.

The CDR3 regions of human TCRbeta chains were subjected to immunosequencing. On the authors' methods: TCRs in the repertoires were compared against a reference library of SARS-CoV-2-specific TCRs that had been generated with the MIRA antigen-specificity platform. Breadth was defined as the fraction of unique TCRs that were SARS-CoV-2-associated, and depth was defined as the fraction of total T cells that were SARS-CoV-2-associated. Using the MIRA data, every spike-specific TCR was mapped to the spike region that the TCR reacted to and assigned to either a CD4 or a CD8 class. Log10-transformed breadth and depth values were compared by one-way ANOVA with Sidak's multiple comparisons tests. TCRdb re-hosts the immuneACCESS table, in-frame sequences only. Its copies lack some clones; in the studies checked, an unresolved V gene accounts for under half of them, and the cause for the rest is not known. V and J calls and clone size are those listed in that table; D and trimming were worked out from the DNA. This sample holds more than 150,000 clones; around 92% were observed only once. The ten largest clones take up roughly 10% of the sample.

The research as a whole found: Because no day 14 peak-response samples were available, repertoires were characterized only after the peak T cell response. Conclusions about previously exposed vaccinees were limited because only a handful of AZD1222 recipients were SARS-CoV-2 seropositive at baseline. Reportedly, close to half of the unique spike-specific TCRs recognized epitopes lying outside the regions that are mutated in the B.1.351 and B.1.1.7 variants. Most participants were white British and females outnumbered males, and the authors suggested that clonal diversity may have been underestimated. In the small 56-69-year group, the increase in depth fell short of significance, most likely because of low power. After two AZD1222 doses, spike-specific TCR breadth and depth were significantly higher than at day 0 and than in MenACWY recipients. CD4 TCRs associated with the vaccine covered the entire spike protein, and the dominant responses were in regions 160-218 and 743-854.

The time point label of this sample denotes: baseline before first vaccination. The vaccinee samples were drawn from two UK trials, COV001 and COV002, one of which was a single-blind randomized controlled phase 2/3 trial testing AZD1222 (ChAdOx1 nCoV-19) in healthy adults. Trial participant PBMC samples were collected at day 0 and day 28 after the second dose for TCRbeta chain sequencing. This material consisted of peripheral blood, taken on day 0 of AZD1222 vaccination. The sequence derives from an adult in good health.

The CDR3 protein: CASSLGPAGETPFGI. The chain is encoded by TRBV27 joined to TRBJ2-7; the D call in the table, TRBD2, was not verified against the DNA. The CDR3 contains 15 residues when both ends are counted. In the germline V gene (reference sequence), CDR1 corresponds to MNHEY and CDR2 to SMNVEV.